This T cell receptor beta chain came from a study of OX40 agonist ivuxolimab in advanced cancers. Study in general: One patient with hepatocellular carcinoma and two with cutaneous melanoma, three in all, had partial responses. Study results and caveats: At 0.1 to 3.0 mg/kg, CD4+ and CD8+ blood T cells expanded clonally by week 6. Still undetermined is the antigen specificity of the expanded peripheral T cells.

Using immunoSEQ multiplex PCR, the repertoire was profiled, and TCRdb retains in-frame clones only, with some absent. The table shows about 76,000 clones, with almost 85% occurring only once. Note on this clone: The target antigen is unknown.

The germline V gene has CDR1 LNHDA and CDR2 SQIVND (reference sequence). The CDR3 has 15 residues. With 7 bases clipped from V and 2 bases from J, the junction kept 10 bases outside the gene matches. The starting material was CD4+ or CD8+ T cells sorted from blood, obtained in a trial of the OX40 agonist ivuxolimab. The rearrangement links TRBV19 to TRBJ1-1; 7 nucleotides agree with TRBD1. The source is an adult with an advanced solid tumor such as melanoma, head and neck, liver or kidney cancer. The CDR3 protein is CASIPSVGGNTEAFF. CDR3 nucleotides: TGTGCCAGTATACCCTCGGTAGGGGGCAACACTGAAGCTTTCTTT.